This TCR beta chain comes out of a study of blood T cell repertoires in COVID-19. Background on the study: The United States, Italy and Spain supplied acute and convalescent COVID-19 samples. T cells, B-cell-depleted T cells, or PBMCs provided the cDNA or gDNA that served as material.

The germline CDR1 and CDR2 sequences are SGHRS and YFSETQ. V gave up 1 base and J gave up 0 bases; unmatched junction bases: 4. The CDR3 length is 16 residues. Sequenced by immunoSEQ multiplex PCR; TCRdb stores in-frame clones only, minus some. The sample records about 130,000 clones, approximately 90% being singletons. Sequencing was carried out using peripheral blood. The TCR sequence derives from a woman older than 75 with acute or convalescent COVID-19. This chain uses TRBV5-1 with TRBJ2-1; 7 nucleotides line up with TRBD2. The CDR3 DNA follows: TGCGCCAGCAGCTTGTGGGGCGGGAGCTCCTACAATGAGCAGTTCTTC. Residues: CASSLWGGSSYNEQFF.